This T cell receptor (beta chain) is drawn from a study of T cells in Graves' hyperthyroidism and ophthalmopathy. Study-level points and caveats: Appearing also in blood were most of the thyroid clonotypes expanded above 0.001.

Using RNA transcripts as the source, TCR beta CDR3 regions were amplified. Carried out on the TCR CDR3, a first-round RT-PCR used the HTBI primer set. TCRdb reprocessed the multiplex PCR reads via MiXCR and lists one record per CDR3 protein. Among about 200,000 distinct CDR3 sequences listed, approximately 16% were seen once. If no ophthalmopathy progression occurred within 18 months, Graves' hyperthyroidism was stable. In regard to this clonotype: Its antigen remains unknown.

This CDR3 comprises 13 residues. V gave up 1 base and J gave up 7 bases, with 10 bases separating them. This receptor was obtained from a woman aged 45-65 years with Graves' hyperthyroidism. The chain carries TRBV12-3 or TRBV12-4 and TRBJ1-2; perhaps TRBD1 as D (5 bases). The sample taken for sequencing was blood. In nucleotides, the CDR3 is TGTGCCAGCAGTTTAGGAGGGGCGCCTGGCTACACCTTC. It codes for CASSLGGAPGYTF.